The subject of this entry is one T cell receptor (beta chain). This receptor's antigen is unknown. It has no much larger one-base neighbor in the sample; base qualities were not kept. At diagnosis, tumor, uninvolved tumor-adjacent lung and peripheral blood were collected and then preserved as a mix of FFPE and fresh-frozen material. From the germline V gene, CDR1 is SGHNT and CDR2 is YENEEA. Trimming at the junction amounts to 6 bases on V and 2 bases on J, and the germline ends lie 13 bases apart. The CDR3, from cysteine to phenylalanine, totals 14 residues. CDR3 DNA is the only sequence kept; it has 42 bases, read in frame from the first base. The immunoSEQ Assay was used to sequence TCR beta CDR3 regions from DNA. The original methods were these. To compute T cell density, TCR beta template counts were normalized to usable DNA, which was estimated by amplifying housekeeping genes. Using the preseqR package, richness was estimated by extrapolating to 120,000 templates for tissue samples and 400,000 templates for PBMC samples. Clonality was calculated as one minus Pielou's evenness. Tissue-enriched TCRs were identified by differential abundance testing using productive amino-acid clonotypes, minimum total count 5 and alpha 0.1. The Jaccard Index and the Morisita Overlap Index were used to measure repertoire overlap between compartments. GLIPH grouped TCR beta CDR3s together with public tetramer-defined viral CDR3s, and a viral motif had to include at least three viral sequences and show V-gene enrichment. TCRdb's version of the immuneACCESS table is confined to in-frame rearrangements and falls short of the full clone set. An unresolved V gene accounts for under half of the shortfall where checked; the remainder is of unknown origin. D and trimming come from the DNA, and the V and J calls and clone size come from that table. Recorded for this sample are around 2,000 clones; about 40% of them occurred a single time. About 9.4% of the sample rests with the top ten.

The record originates from a study of T cells in localized non-small cell lung cancer (dated by TCRdb to between 2020 and 2021). About the full investigation: The study examined T cell repertoires in 200 to 300 patients with early-stage NSCLC and compared tumors with uninvolved tumor-adjacent lungs. The cohort consisted of approximately 240 treatment-naive NSCLC patients whose localized lung tumors had been resected. The mean age of the NSCLC patients was under 70 years, with 120 to 150 men and about a hundred women. The paper as a whole reports these results and caveats: Uninvolved tumor-adjacent lung showed the highest T cell clonality, higher than tumor, which suggests more focused antigenic responses in the uninvolved tumor-adjacent lung. Because multi-region tumor sequencing was not done, intratumor heterogeneity could not be ruled out. A median of 57 of the top 100 tumor clones were detected in paired uninvolved adjacent lung, and some 29 of these tumor clones were also found among the top 100 clones of the paired uninvolved adjacent lung. Because the study design was exploratory, TCR variables were selected using unadjusted p-values without false-discovery rate correction. Higher blood T cell density associated with longer overall survival, while higher adjacent-lung clonality associated with shorter survival.

Sequencing was performed on lung tumor tissue, taken before any cancer treatment. The chain employs TRBV11-3 and TRBJ1-1, with a tentative D gene TRBD1 over 6 matching bases. The receptor comes from a male donor aged 60 or older with stage II squamous cell lung carcinoma. The nucleotide sequence reads TGTGCCAGCAGGGGGGGACACCTAAACACTGAAGCTTTCTTT. This is translated as CASRGGHLNTEAFF.